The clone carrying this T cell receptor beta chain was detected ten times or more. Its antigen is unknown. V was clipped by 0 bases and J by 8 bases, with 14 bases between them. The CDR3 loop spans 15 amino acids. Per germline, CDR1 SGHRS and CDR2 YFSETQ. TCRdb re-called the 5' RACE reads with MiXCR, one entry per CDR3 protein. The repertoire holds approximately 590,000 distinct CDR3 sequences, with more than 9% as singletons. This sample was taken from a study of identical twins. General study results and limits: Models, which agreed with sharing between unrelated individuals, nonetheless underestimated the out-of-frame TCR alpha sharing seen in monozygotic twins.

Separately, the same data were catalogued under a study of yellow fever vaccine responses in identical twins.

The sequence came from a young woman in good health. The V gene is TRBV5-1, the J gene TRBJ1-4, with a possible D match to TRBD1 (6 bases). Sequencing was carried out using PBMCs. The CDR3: CASSLGTAGAEKLFF. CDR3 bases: TGCGCCAGCAGCTTGGGAACCGCAGGGGCCGAAAAACTGTTTTTT.